These T cell receptor beta chains were read from a single sample in a study of cytomegalovirus exposure and HLA in healthy donors. This table comes from immunoSEQ multiplex PCR, and its TCRdb copy is limited to in-frame clones, with some not included. The sample holds 74,000 or so clones, roughly 79% seen once. The specimen was PBMCs. The source of these receptors is a male donor in good health and CMV-seropositive. Each CDR3 is given with its conserved first and last residue. D genes are given only for firm matches. Size values are once, few and many counts, or a class for expanded clones, and some rows have none.

V	D	J	size	CDR3	DNA
TRBV6-6	TRBD1	TRBJ2-7	.	CASSNAGTGDYEQYF	TGTGCCAGCAGTAACGCCGGGACAGGGGATTACGAGCAGTACTTC
TRBV5-4	.	TRBJ1-1	.	CASGLDSGVTEAFF	TGTGCCAGCGGCTTGGACTCGGGGGTCACTGAAGCTTTCTTT
TRBV18	.	TRBJ1-5	few	CASSPGNRKPQHF	TGTGCCAGCTCACCGGGCAACAGGAAGCCCCAGCATTTT
TRBV5-1	TRBD1	TRBJ2-7	.	CASSLGQGGSYEQYF	TGCGCCAGCAGCTTGGGACAGGGGGGTTCCTACGAGCAGTACTTC
TRBV29-1	TRBD1	TRBJ2-3	.	CSGNRGPGGDTQYF	TGCAGCGGGAACAGGGGGCCCGGTGGAGATACGCAGTATTTT
TRBV7-2	.	TRBJ2-3	.	CASSPRPRGFQSTQYF	TGTGCCAGCAGCCCCCGGCCCAGGGGCTTTCAGAGTACGCAGTATTTT
TRBV4-2	TRBD1	TRBJ2-1	.	CASSQDGGTGNNEQFF	TGTGCCAGCAGCCAAGACGGGGGGACAGGGAACAATGAGCAGTTCTTC
TRBV5-1	.	TRBJ2-7	.	CASSSNPSGQTYEQYF	TGCGCCAGCAGCTCTAACCCCAGCGGGCAAACCTACGAGCAGTACTTC
TRBV7-9	.	TRBJ2-3	.	CASSHTPSASTNTQYF	TGTGCCAGCAGCCATACCCCCTCGGCTAGCACAAATACGCAGTATTTT
TRBV5-6	.	TRBJ1-4	few	CASSLGQLNEKLFF	TGTGCCAGCAGCTTGGGACAGCTTAATGAAAAACTGTTTTTT
TRBV5-1	.	TRBJ1-6	.	CASGKEENSPLHF	TGCGCCAGCGGAAAGGAGGAGAATTCACCCCTCCACTTT
TRBV28	.	TRBJ1-4	few	CASGGEGGGREKLFF	TGTGCCAGCGGGGGGGAAGGAGGCGGGCGGGAAAAACTGTTTTTT
TRBV7-9	TRBD1	TRBJ2-3	.	CASSYRGRTDTQYF	TGTGCCAGCAGCTACAGGGGCCGCACAGATACGCAGTATTTT
TRBV19	.	TRBJ2-7	.	CASRSTGAYEQYF	TGTGCCAGTAGATCGACAGGAGCCTACGAGCAGTACTTC
TRBV4-3	.	TRBJ1-2	.	CASSPRAGAAYGYTF	TGCGCCAGCAGCCCAAGGGCGGGGGCGGCCTATGGCTACACCTTC
TRBV28	.	TRBJ2-7	.	CASSSPTGTQRYEQYF	TGTGCCAGCAGTTCTCCGACCGGGACTCAAAGATACGAGCAGTACTTC
TRBV6-4	.	TRBJ2-2	few	CASSEGLDTGELFF	TGTGCCAGCAGTGAGGGGCTCGACACCGGGGAGCTGTTTTTT
TRBV18	.	TRBJ2-7	.	CASSSDSSYEQYF	TGTGCCAGCTCATCTGACAGTTCCTACGAGCAGTACTTC
TRBV2	.	TRBJ1-2	.	CASSHGRDYGYTF	TGTGCCAGCAGCCACGGCAGGGACTATGGCTACACCTTC
TRBV5-1	TRBD1	TRBJ2-2	.	CASTLGQGASGELFF	TGCGCCAGCACCTTGGGACAGGGGGCGTCCGGGGAGCTGTTTTTT
TRBV7-8	.	TRBJ2-5	.	CASSLRGGERQETQYF	TGTGCCAGCAGCTTAAGGGGGGGCGAAAGACAAGAGACCCAGTACTTC
TRBV6-1	TRBD2	TRBJ2-3	once	CASEPGLAGTDTQYF	TGTGCCAGCGAACCGGGACTAGCGGGCACAGATACGCAGTATTTT
TRBV6-1	.	TRBJ1-6	.	CASTLDSNSPLHF	TGTGCCAGCACCCTCGACAGTAATTCACCCCTCCACTTT
TRBV7-8	TRBD1	TRBJ1-3	.	CASSSRTGPGGNTIYF	TGTGCCAGCAGCTCGCGGACAGGACCAGGGGGAAACACCATATATTTT
TRBV18	TRBD1	TRBJ2-7	.	CASSPDRDYEQYF	TGTGCCAGCTCACCTGACAGGGACTACGAGCAGTACTTC
TRBV2	.	TRBJ1-2	.	CASSERQFNYGYTF	TGTGCCAGCAGTGAAAGACAGTTCAACTATGGCTACACCTTC
TRBV7-9	TRBD1	TRBJ1-5	.	CSSSQIGGGPVGNQPQHF	TGTTCCAGCAGCCAAATTGGAGGGGGCCCGGTTGGCAATCAGCCCCAGCATTTT
TRBV28	TRBD1	TRBJ1-2	.	CASSSGDRDNMGYTF	TGTGCCAGCAGTTCCGGGGACAGGGACAATATGGGCTACACCTTC
TRBV7-9	.	TRBJ1-1	once	CASSSGGVRMNTEAFF	TGTGCCAGCAGCTCCGGGGGGGTCCGGATGAACACTGAAGCTTTCTTT
TRBV7-2	TRBD2	TRBJ2-5	once	CASSQPPGRGGEETQYF	TGTGCCAGCAGCCAACCCCCGGGGCGGGGGGGCGAAGAGACCCAGTACTTC
TRBV7-9	.	TRBJ1-5	.	CASSFSPNQPQHF	TGTGCCAGCAGCTTTTCCCCGAATCAGCCCCAGCATTTT
TRBV20-1	.	TRBJ2-5	.	CSAQVLGTQYF	TGCAGTGCGCAGGTACTGGGGACCCAGTACTTC
TRBV6-1	TRBD2	TRBJ2-3	.	CASSAGGSADTQYF	TGTGCCAGCAGCGCTGGCGGGAGCGCAGATACGCAGTATTTT
TRBV7-2	.	TRBJ2-7	.	CASSSSYRYEQYF	TGTGCCAGCAGCTCCTCCTACCGCTACGAGCAGTACTTC
TRBV4-1	.	TRBJ1-3	.	CASSLEQSTSGNTIYF	TGCGCCAGCAGCCTCGAACAGTCTACCTCTGGAAACACCATATATTTT
TRBV2	.	TRBJ2-5	few	CASSPGGQGGGYETQYF	TGTGCCAGCAGCCCTGGAGGTCAGGGGGGCGGGTATGAGACCCAGTACTTC
TRBV4-2	TRBD2	TRBJ2-1	once	CASSGTRRGGSYNEQFF	TGTGCCAGCAGCGGTACTCGTAGGGGCGGGAGTTACAATGAGCAGTTCTTC
TRBV5-4	TRBD2	TRBJ2-7	once	CASSLGAGATYEQYF	TGTGCCAGCAGCTTGGGAGCGGGGGCCACCTACGAGCAGTACTTC
TRBV10-3	TRBD2	TRBJ2-2	.	CAISESGAGVNTGELFF	TGTGCCATCAGTGAGTCTGGTGCGGGAGTGAACACCGGGGAGCTGTTTTTT
TRBV4-1	.	TRBJ2-7	.	CASSQAPVAAYEQYF	TGCGCCAGCAGCCAAGCTCCGGTAGCGGCCTACGAGCAGTACTTC
TRBV28	.	TRBJ1-2	once	CASSLPDRGVGNYGYTF	TGTGCCAGCAGTTTACCCGACCGGGGGGTAGGTAACTATGGCTACACCTTC
TRBV7-6	.	TRBJ2-2	.	CASSLVAGPVTGELFF	TGTGCCAGCAGCTTAGTAGCAGGGCCCGTCACCGGGGAGCTGTTTTTT
TRBV6-1	.	TRBJ2-2	.	CASSVATVNTGELFF	TGTGCCAGCAGTGTAGCGACAGTGAACACCGGGGAGCTGTTTTTT
TRBV13	TRBD2	TRBJ2-7	few	CASSSYGGETPYF	TGTGCCAGCAGCTCCTACGGGGGGGAGACGCCGTACTTC
TRBV6-5	.	TRBJ1-2	.	CASSYRPRGGDGYTF	TGTGCCAGCAGTTACAGGCCCAGGGGAGGGGATGGCTACACCTTC
TRBV10-3	TRBD1	TRBJ1-5	.	CAIRSGTGGRSNQPQHF	TGTGCCATCAGATCCGGGACAGGGGGCCGTAGCAATCAGCCCCAGCATTTT
TRBV28	TRBD1	TRBJ1-2	.	CACMTPTGGRSYGYTF	TGTGCCTGCATGACCCCCACAGGGGGCCGTAGCTATGGCTACACCTTC